The TCR beta chain described here comes from a study of T cell changes during pregnancy in multiple sclerosis. Trimming shortened V by 0 bases and J by 11 bases, and 20 bases separated the two germline ends. CDR3 size: 16 residues. Germline CDR1 and CDR2: MNHEY and SVGAGI. Sequenced by immunoSEQ multiplex PCR; TCRdb stores in-frame clones only, minus some. Of some 45,000 clones detected, around nine tenths appear once; the ten largest clones hold under 1%. The specimen comprised CD4+ T cells from peripheral blood mononuclear cells, sampled after pregnancy. The origin of this receptor is a female donor with multiple sclerosis, enrolled in a pregnancy study. The chain employs TRBV6-5 and TRBJ1-5; D possibly corresponds to TRBD1 (5 bases). CDR3 loop: CASSYSRRGPVSTQHF. The DNA for the CDR3 is TGTGCCAGCAGTTACTCGCGGAGGGGCCCAGTATCGACCCAGCATTTT.